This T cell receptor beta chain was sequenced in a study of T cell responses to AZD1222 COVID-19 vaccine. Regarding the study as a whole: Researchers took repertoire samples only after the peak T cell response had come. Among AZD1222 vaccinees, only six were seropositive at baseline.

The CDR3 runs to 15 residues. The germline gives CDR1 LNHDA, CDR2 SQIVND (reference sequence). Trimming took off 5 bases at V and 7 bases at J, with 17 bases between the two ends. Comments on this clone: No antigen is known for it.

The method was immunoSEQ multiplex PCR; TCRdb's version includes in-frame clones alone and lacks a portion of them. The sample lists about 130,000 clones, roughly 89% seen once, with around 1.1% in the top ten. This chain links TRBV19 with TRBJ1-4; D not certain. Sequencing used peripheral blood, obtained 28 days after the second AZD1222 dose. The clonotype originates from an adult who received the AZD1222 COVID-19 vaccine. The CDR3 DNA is TGTGCCAGTAGTCTCTGGACCATGGCCGGTGAAAAACTGTTTTTT. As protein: CASSLWTMAGEKLFF.